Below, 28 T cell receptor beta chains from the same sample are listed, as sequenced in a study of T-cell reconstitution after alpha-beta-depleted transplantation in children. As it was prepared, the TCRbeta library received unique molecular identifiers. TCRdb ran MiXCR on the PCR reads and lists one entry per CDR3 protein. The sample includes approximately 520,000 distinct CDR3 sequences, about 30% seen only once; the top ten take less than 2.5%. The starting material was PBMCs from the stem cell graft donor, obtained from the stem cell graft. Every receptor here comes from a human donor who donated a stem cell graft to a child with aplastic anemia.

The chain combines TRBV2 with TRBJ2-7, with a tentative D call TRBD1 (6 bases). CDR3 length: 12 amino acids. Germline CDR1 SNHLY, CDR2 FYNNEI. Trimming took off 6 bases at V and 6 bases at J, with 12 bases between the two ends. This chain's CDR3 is CASRQDSSEQYF. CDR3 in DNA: TGTGCCAGCAGACAGGACAGTTCCGAGCAGTACTTC.

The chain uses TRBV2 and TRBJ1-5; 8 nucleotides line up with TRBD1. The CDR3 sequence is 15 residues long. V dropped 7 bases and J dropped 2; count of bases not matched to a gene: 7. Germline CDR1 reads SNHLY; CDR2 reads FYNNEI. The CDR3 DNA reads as TGTGCCAGCACTCGGGACAGGAATGGCAATCAGCCCCAGCATTTT. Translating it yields CASTRDRNGNQPQHF.

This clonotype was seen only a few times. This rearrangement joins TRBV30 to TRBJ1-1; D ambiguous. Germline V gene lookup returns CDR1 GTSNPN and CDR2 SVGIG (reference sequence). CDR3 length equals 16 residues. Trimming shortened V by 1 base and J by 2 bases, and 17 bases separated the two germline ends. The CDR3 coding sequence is TGTGCCTGGAGTGAAAAATCGGGCAGGCGCAACACTGAAGCTTTCTTT. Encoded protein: CAWSEKSGRRNTEAFF.

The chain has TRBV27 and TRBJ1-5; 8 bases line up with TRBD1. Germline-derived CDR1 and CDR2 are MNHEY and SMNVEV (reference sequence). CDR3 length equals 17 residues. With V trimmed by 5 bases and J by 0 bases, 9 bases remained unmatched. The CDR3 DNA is TGTGCCAGCAGTCCCTTCGGACAGGGATATAGCAATCAGCCCCAGCATTTT. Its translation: CASSPFGQGYSNQPQHF.

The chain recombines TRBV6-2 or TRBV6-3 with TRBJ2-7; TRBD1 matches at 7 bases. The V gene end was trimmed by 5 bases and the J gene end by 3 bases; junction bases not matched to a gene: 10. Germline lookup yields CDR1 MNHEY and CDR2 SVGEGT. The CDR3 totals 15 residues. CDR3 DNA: TGTGCCAGCAGTCCTAGGACAGGCAGGTTCTACGAGCAGTACGTC. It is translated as CASSPRTGRFYEQYV.

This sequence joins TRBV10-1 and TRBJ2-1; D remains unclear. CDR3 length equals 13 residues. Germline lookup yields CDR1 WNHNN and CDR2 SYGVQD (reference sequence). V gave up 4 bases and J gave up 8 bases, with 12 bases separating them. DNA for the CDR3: TGCGCCAGCAGTGCGGACCGCAGCGATGAGCAGTTCTTC. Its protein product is CASSADRSDEQFF.

This chain's CDR3 is CAWSSRGLQPQHF. The CDR3 DNA reads TGTGCCTGGAGTTCCCGGGGGCTTCAGCCCCAGCATTTT. V and J are TRBV30 and TRBJ1-5; weak D call: TRBD1 (6 bases). In germline, CDR1 is GTSNPN, CDR2 SVGIG (reference sequence). This CDR3 is built from 13 residues. V lost 2 bases, J lost 6 bases, and 11 bases lay in between.

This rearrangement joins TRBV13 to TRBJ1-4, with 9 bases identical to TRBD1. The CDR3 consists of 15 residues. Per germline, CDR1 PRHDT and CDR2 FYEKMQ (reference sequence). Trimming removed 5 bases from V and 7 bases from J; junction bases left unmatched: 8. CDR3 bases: TGTGCCAGCAGCCCGTGGGACAGGGTCGGTGAAAAACTGTTTTTT. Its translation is CASSPWDRVGEKLFF.

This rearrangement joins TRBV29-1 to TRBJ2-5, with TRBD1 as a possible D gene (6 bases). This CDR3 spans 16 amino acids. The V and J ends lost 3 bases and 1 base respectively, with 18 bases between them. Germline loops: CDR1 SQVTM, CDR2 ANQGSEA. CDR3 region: CSVDVGGSTFQETQYF. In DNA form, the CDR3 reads TGCAGCGTTGACGTTGGGGGCAGTACTTTCCAAGAGACCCAGTACTTC.

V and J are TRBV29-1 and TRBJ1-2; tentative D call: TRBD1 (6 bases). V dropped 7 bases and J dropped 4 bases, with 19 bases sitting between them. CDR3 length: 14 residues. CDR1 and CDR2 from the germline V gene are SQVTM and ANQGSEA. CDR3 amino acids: CSAEGPTGFYGYTF. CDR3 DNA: TGCAGCGCTGAGGGCCCGACAGGATTCTATGGCTACACCTTC.

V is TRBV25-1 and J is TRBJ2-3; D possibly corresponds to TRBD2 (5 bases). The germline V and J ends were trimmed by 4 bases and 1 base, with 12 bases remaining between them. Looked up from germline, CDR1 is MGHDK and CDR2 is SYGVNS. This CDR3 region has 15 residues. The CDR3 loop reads CASSGLGAGTDTQYF. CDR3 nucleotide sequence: TGTGCCAGCAGTGGGCTCGGAGCGGGCACAGATACGCAGTATTTT.

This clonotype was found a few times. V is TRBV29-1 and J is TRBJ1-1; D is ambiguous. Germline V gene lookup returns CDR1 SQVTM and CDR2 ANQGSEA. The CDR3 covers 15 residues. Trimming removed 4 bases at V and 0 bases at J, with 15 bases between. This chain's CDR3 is CSVALASAMNTEAFF. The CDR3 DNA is TGCAGCGTTGCGCTGGCGTCCGCCATGAACACTGAAGCTTTCTTT.

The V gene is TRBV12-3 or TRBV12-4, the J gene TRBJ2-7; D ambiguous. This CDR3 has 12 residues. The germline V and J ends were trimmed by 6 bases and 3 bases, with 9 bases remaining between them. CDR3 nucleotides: TGTGCCAGCAGCCGGATGGGCTACGAGCAGTACTTC. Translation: CASSRMGYEQYF.

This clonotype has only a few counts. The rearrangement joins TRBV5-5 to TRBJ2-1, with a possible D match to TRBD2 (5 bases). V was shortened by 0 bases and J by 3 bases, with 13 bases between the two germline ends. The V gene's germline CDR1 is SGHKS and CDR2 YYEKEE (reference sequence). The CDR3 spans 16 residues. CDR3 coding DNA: TGTGCCAGCAGCTTGGTGGGCGGTAGCGTCTACAATGAGCAGTTCTTC. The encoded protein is CASSLVGGSVYNEQFF.

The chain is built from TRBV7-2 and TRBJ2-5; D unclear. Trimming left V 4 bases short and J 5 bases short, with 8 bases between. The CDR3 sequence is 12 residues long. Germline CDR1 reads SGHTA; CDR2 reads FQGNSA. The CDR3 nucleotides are TGTGCCAGCAGCTCCGGATGGGAGACCCAGTACTTC. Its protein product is CASSSGWETQYF.

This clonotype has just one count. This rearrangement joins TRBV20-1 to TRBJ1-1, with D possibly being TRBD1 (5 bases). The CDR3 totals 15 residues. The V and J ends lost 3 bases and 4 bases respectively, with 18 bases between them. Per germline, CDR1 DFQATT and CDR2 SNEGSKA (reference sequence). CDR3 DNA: TGCAGTGCTAGGGCAGTCGGGGGGATAAGCACTGAAGCTTTCTTT. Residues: CSARAVGGISTEAFF.

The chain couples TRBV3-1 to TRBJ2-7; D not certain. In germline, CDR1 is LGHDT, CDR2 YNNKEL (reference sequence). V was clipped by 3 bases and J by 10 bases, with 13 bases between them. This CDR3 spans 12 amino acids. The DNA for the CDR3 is TGTGCCAGCAGCCAGGACGGAGCGCCCCAGTACTTC. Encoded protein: CASSQDGAPQYF.

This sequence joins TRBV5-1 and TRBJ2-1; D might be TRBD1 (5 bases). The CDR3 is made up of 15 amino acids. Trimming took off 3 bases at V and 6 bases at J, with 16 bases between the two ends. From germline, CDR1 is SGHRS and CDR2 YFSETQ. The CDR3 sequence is CASSYDGLRVNEQFF. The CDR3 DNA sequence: TGCGCCAGCAGCTATGACGGCCTCAGGGTCAATGAGCAGTTCTTC.

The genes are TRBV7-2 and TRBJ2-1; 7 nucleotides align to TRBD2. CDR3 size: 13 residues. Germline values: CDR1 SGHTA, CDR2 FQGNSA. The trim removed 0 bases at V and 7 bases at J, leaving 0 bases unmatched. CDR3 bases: TGTGCCAGCAGCTTAGCGCGGGAGAATGAGCAGTTCTTC. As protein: CASSLARENEQFF.

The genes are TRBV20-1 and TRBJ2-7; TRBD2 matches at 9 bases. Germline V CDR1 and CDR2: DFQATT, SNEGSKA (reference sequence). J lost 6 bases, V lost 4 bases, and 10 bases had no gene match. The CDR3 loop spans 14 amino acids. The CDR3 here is CSANTGTSLPEQYF. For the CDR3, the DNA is TGCAGTGCTAATACCGGGACTAGCTTACCCGAGCAGTACTTC.

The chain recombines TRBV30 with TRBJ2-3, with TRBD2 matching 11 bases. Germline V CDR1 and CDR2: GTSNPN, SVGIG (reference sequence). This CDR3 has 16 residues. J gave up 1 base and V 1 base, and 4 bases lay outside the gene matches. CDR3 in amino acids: CAWSARSGRGTDTQYF. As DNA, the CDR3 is TGTGCCTGGAGTGCCCGTAGCGGGAGGGGCACAGATACGCAGTATTTT.

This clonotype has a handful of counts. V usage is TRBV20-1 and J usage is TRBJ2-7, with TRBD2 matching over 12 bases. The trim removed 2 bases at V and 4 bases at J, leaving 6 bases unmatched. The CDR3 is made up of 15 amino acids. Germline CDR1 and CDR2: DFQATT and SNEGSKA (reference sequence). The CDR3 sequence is CSARPASGRGYEQYF. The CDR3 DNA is TGCAGTGCTAGACCCGCTAGCGGGAGGGGATACGAGCAGTACTTC.

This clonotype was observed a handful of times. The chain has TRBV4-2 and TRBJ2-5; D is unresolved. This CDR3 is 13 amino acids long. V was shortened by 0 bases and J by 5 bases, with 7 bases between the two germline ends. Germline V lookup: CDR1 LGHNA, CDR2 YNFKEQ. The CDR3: CASSQEKLETQYF. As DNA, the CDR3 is TGTGCCAGCAGCCAAGAAAAGCTGGAGACCCAGTACTTC.

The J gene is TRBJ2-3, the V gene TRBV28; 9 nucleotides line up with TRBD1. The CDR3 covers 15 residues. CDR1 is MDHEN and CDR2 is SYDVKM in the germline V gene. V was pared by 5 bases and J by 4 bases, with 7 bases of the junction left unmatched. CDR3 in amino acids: CASSPTGQGPDTQYF. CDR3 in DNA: TGTGCCAGCAGTCCAACGGGACAGGGACCAGATACGCAGTATTTT.

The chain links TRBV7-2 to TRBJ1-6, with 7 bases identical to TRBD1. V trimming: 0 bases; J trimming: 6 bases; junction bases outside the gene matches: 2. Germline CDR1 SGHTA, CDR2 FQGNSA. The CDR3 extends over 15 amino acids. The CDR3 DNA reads TGTGCCAGCAGCTTAGCGCCAGGGGGTAATTCACCCCTCCACTTT. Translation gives CASSLAPGGNSPLHF.

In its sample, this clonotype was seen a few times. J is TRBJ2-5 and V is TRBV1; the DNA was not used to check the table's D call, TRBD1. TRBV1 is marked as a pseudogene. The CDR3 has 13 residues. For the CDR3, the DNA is TGCACCAGCAGCCAAGACCCGCCCCAGACCCAGTACTTC. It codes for CTSSQDPPQTQYF.

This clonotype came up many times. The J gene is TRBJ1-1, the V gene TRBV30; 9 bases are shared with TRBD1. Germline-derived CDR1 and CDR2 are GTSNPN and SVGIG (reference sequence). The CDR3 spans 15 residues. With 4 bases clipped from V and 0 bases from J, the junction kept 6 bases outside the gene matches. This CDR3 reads CAWTPGQGMNTEAFF. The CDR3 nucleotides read TGTGCCTGGACCCCAGGACAGGGGATGAACACTGAAGCTTTCTTT.

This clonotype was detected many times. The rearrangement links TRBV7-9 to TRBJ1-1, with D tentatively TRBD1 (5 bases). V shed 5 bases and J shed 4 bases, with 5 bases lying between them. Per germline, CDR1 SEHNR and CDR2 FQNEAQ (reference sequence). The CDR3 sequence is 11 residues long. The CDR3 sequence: CASSGGTEAFF. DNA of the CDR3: TGTGCCAGCAGCGGGGGCACTGAAGCTTTCTTT.